A selection of T cell receptor beta chains follows, all from one sample in a study of cytomegalovirus exposure and HLA in healthy donors. Sequenced by immunoSEQ multiplex PCR; TCRdb stores in-frame clones only, minus some. The repertoire holds approximately 120,000 clones, with roughly 69% as singletons. The sequenced material came from PBMCs. Receptors were obtained from a human donor in good health. CDR3s include the opening cysteine and the closing phenylalanine or tryptophan. Each record gives: CDR3 protein, CDR3 DNA, CDR3 length, D gene, V gene, clone size, J gene. D genes are given only for firm matches. Size tells how often a clone was seen (once, few, many) or the class of an expanded clone, and some rows leave it out.

CDR3: CAIRPNTGNEQYF; DNA: TGTGCCATCAGACCTAATACAGGGAACGAGCAGTACTTC; length: 13; D: -; V: TRBV10-3; size: -; J: TRBJ2-7
CDR3: CASRRQTNEKLFF; DNA: TGCGCCAGCAGAAGACAAACTAATGAAAAACTGTTTTTT; length: 13; D: -; V: TRBV5-1; size: -; J: TRBJ1-4
CDR3: CASSEQGLSSYNSPLHF; DNA: TGTGCCAGCAGTGAACAGGGGTTGAGCTCCTATAATTCACCCCTCCACTTT; length: 17; D: TRBD1; V: TRBV6-4; size: -; J: TRBJ1-6
CDR3: CASSEKTGKGTQYF; DNA: TGTGCCAGCAGTGAAAAGACCGGGAAAGGGACCCAGTACTTC; length: 14; D: -; V: TRBV2; size: -; J: TRBJ2-5
CDR3: CASSSLAQSSYEQYF; DNA: TGTGCCAGCAGTTCACTAGCGCAGAGCTCCTACGAGCAGTACTTC; length: 15; D: TRBD2; V: TRBV6-6; size: -; J: TRBJ2-7
CDR3: CASSLAQGWNTEAFF; DNA: TGTGCCAGCAGCTTAGCGCAGGGGTGGAACACTGAAGCTTTCTTT; length: 15; D: -; V: TRBV7-9; size: -; J: TRBJ1-1
CDR3: CASSPNSADTQYF; DNA: TGTGCCAGCAGCCCTAACAGTGCAGATACGCAGTATTTT; length: 13; D: -; V: TRBV9; size: -; J: TRBJ2-3
CDR3: CASRARGTGSLEQYF; DNA: TGTGCCAGCAGAGCCCGGGGGACAGGGTCACTCGAGCAGTACTTC; length: 15; D: TRBD1; V: TRBV6-5; size: -; J: TRBJ2-7
CDR3: CASSVDRRSEAFF; DNA: TGTGCCAGCAGTGTGGACAGGCGTTCTGAAGCTTTCTTT; length: 13; D: TRBD1; V: TRBV2; size: -; J: TRBJ1-1
CDR3: CASSTQQGAVQPQHF; DNA: TGTGCCAGCAGTACTCAGCAGGGGGCAGTTCAGCCCCAGCATTTT; length: 15; D: TRBD1; V: TRBV6-1; size: -; J: TRBJ1-5
CDR3: CASRARAGGTEAFF; DNA: TGTGCCAGCAGGGCTCGGGCCGGGGGCACTGAAGCTTTCTTT; length: 14; D: -; V: TRBV2; size: -; J: TRBJ1-1
CDR3: CASSRKLSPSTGMNTEAFF; DNA: TGTGCCAGCAGCCGCAAACTTAGCCCCTCGACAGGGATGAACACTGAAGCTTTCTTT; length: 19; D: TRBD1; V: TRBV27; size: -; J: TRBJ1-1
CDR3: CASSPSGLQGIGGANVLTF; DNA: TGCGCCAGCAGCCCCTCGGGGTTACAGGGTATTGGTGGGGCCAACGTCCTGACTTTC; length: 19; D: -; V: TRBV5-1; size: -; J: TRBJ2-6
CDR3: CASSLAPTGGDSYEQYF; DNA: TGTGCCAGCAGCTTAGCACCCACAGGGGGCGATTCTTACGAGCAGTACTTC; length: 17; D: TRBD1; V: TRBV7-9; size: -; J: TRBJ2-7
CDR3: CSVEENQETQYF; DNA: TGCAGCGTTGAGGAGAACCAAGAGACCCAGTACTTC; length: 12; D: -; V: TRBV29-1; size: -; J: TRBJ2-5
CDR3: CASSLGSSGGYEQYF; DNA: TGCGCCAGCAGCCTAGGTTCGAGCGGGGGCTACGAGCAGTACTTC; length: 15; D: TRBD2; V: TRBV4-3; size: few; J: TRBJ2-7
CDR3: CASSDPGQGNQPQHF; DNA: TGTGCCAGCAGTGATCCGGGACAGGGTAATCAGCCCCAGCATTTT; length: 15; D: TRBD1; V: TRBV25-1; size: once; J: TRBJ1-5
CDR3: CAWSVGRALNGYTF; DNA: TGTGCCTGGAGTGTTGGCAGGGCGTTAAACGGCTACACCTTC; length: 14; D: -; V: TRBV30; size: few; J: TRBJ1-2
CDR3: CASSAEEGQGGRSAKNIQYF; DNA: TGTGCCAGTAGTGCCGAAGAGGGACAGGGGGGCAGGTCAGCCAAAAACATTCAGTACTTC; length: 20; D: TRBD1; V: TRBV19; size: -; J: TRBJ2-4
CDR3: CASSRTSGRDTQYF; DNA: TGTGCCAGCAGCAGGACTAGCGGAAGAGATACGCAGTATTTT; length: 14; D: TRBD2; V: TRBV6-4; size: few; J: TRBJ2-3
CDR3: CASSVDRGEGYTF; DNA: TGTGCCAGCAGCGTAGACAGGGGCGAGGGCTACACCTTC; length: 13; D: TRBD1; V: TRBV9; size: -; J: TRBJ1-2
CDR3: CASSEIVGLAGQTSSYEQYF; DNA: TGTGCCAGCAGTGAAATAGTGGGACTAGCGGGCCAGACGAGCTCCTACGAGCAGTACTTC; length: 20; D: TRBD2; V: TRBV6-1; size: -; J: TRBJ2-7
CDR3: CASSLGGGGDEKLFF; DNA: TGTGCCAGCAGCTTAGGGGGAGGAGGCGATGAAAAACTGTTTTTT; length: 15; D: -; V: TRBV7-2; size: -; J: TRBJ1-4
CDR3: CASSFGGTGNYEQYF; DNA: TGTGCCAGCAGTTTCGGGGGGACAGGGAACTACGAGCAGTACTTC; length: 15; D: TRBD1; V: TRBV28; size: -; J: TRBJ2-7
CDR3: CASTRDTANVLTF; DNA: TGTGCCAGTACCCGGGACACGGCCAACGTCCTGACTTTC; length: 13; D: -; V: TRBV19; size: -; J: TRBJ2-6
CDR3: CASSLDAGSGANVLTF; DNA: TGTGCCAGCAGCTTGGACGCGGGATCTGGGGCCAACGTCCTGACTTTC; length: 16; D: -; V: TRBV5-4; size: -; J: TRBJ2-6
CDR3: CASSVGPGGDNEQFF; DNA: TGTGCCAGCAGCGTAGGGCCGGGGGGGGACAATGAGCAGTTCTTC; length: 15; D: TRBD2; V: TRBV9; size: few; J: TRBJ2-1
CDR3: CASSLAGAHQPQHF; DNA: TGTGCCAGCAGTCTTGCGGGGGCACACCAGCCCCAGCATTTT; length: 14; D: -; V: TRBV28; size: few; J: TRBJ1-5
CDR3: CSVVDRQGATEQYF; DNA: TGCAGCGTTGTGGACCGACAGGGGGCCACCGAGCAGTACTTC; length: 14; D: TRBD1; V: TRBV29-1; size: few; J: TRBJ2-7
CDR3: CASSQVAWNTEAFF; DNA: TGCGCCAGCAGCCAAGTAGCGTGGAACACTGAAGCTTTCTTT; length: 14; D: -; V: TRBV4-1; size: -; J: TRBJ1-1
CDR3: CASSSPSGSGYEQYF; DNA: TGTGCCAGCAGCTCACCTTCCGGGAGTGGCTACGAGCAGTACTTC; length: 15; D: -; V: TRBV7-6; size: few; J: TRBJ2-7
CDR3: CASSFQGGNTEAFF; DNA: TGTGCCAGCAGCTTTCAGGGAGGGAACACTGAAGCTTTCTTT; length: 14; D: -; V: TRBV7-2; size: few; J: TRBJ1-1
CDR3: CASSEGRSYNEQFF; DNA: TGCGCCAGCAGTGAGGGCAGGTCCTACAATGAGCAGTTCTTC; length: 14; D: -; V: TRBV10-1; size: -; J: TRBJ2-1
CDR3: CASSPVGRRMFF; DNA: TGTGCCAGCTCACCCGTGGGTCGGAGGATGTTCTTC; length: 12; D: -; V: TRBV18; size: -; J: TRBJ2-1
CDR3: CASSLNVGAGNEQFF; DNA: TGTGCCAGCAGCTTGAACGTCGGGGCGGGGAATGAGCAGTTCTTC; length: 15; D: -; V: TRBV5-4; size: -; J: TRBJ2-1
CDR3: CASSYQRGPPDTQYF; DNA: TGTGCCAGCAGCTACCAGCGGGGGCCTCCAGATACGCAGTATTTT; length: 15; D: TRBD2; V: TRBV7-2; size: -; J: TRBJ2-3
CDR3: CASSPRGTIMETQYF; DNA: TGTGCCAGCAGCCCGCGGGGTACGATTATGGAGACCCAGTACTTC; length: 15; D: -; V: TRBV6-5; size: once; J: TRBJ2-5
CDR3: CASSSRSNQPQHF; DNA: TGTGCCAGTAGTTCTAGAAGCAATCAGCCCCAGCATTTT; length: 13; D: -; V: TRBV19; size: -; J: TRBJ1-5
CDR3: CASNGPGTGRETQYF; DNA: TGTGCCAGCAACGGGCCCGGGACAGGGCGGGAGACCCAGTACTTC; length: 15; D: TRBD1; V: TRBV6-6; size: -; J: TRBJ2-5
CDR3: CASSQDRGQGSSEQYF; DNA: TGCGCCAGCAGCCAAGACCGAGGGCAGGGGAGCTCCGAGCAGTACTTC; length: 16; D: -; V: TRBV4-1; size: -; J: TRBJ2-7
CDR3: CASRGNGGTNEKLFF; DNA: TGTGCCAGCAGGGGGAATGGGGGGACTAATGAAAAACTGTTTTTT; length: 15; D: -; V: TRBV7-9; size: -; J: TRBJ1-4
CDR3: CASSLFLRSDTQYF; DNA: TGTGCCAGCAGCCTCTTCCTGAGGTCCGATACGCAGTATTTT; length: 14; D: -; V: TRBV7-9; size: -; J: TRBJ2-3
CDR3: CASRGGRSGTQYF; DNA: TGTGCCAGCCGGGGCGGGAGGAGCGGTACGCAGTATTTT; length: 13; D: TRBD2; V: TRBV27; size: -; J: TRBJ2-3
CDR3: CASSPTGVGANVLTF; DNA: TGTGCCAGCAGTCCGACAGGGGTCGGGGCCAACGTCCTGACTTTC; length: 15; D: TRBD1; V: TRBV6-5; size: once; J: TRBJ2-6
CDR3: CASSPNPGWTGRYEQYF; DNA: TGTGCCAGCAGCCCAAATCCAGGGTGGACAGGGAGGTACGAGCAGTACTTC; length: 17; D: TRBD1; V: TRBV7-9; size: -; J: TRBJ2-7
CDR3: CASTGWDSAYEQYF; DNA: TGTGCCAGCACCGGATGGGACAGTGCCTACGAGCAGTACTTC; length: 14; D: TRBD1; V: TRBV6-1; size: few; J: TRBJ2-7
CDR3: CACKREGPNEQFF; DNA: TGTGCCTGTAAGCGGGAGGGCCCAAATGAGCAGTTCTTC; length: 13; D: TRBD2; V: TRBV30; size: -; J: TRBJ2-1
CDR3: CASSGGQGREAFF; DNA: TGTGCCAGCAGCGGAGGACAGGGTAGGGAAGCTTTCTTT; length: 13; D: TRBD1; V: TRBV9; size: -; J: TRBJ1-1
CDR3: CASSTHRGNTGELFF; DNA: TGTGCCAGCAGCACCCACAGGGGTAACACCGGGGAGCTGTTTTTT; length: 15; D: TRBD1; V: TRBV7-8; size: -; J: TRBJ2-2
CDR3: CAIREGQTTGELFF; DNA: TGTGCCATCAGGGAAGGACAGACCACCGGGGAGCTGTTTTTT; length: 14; D: -; V: TRBV10-3; size: once; J: TRBJ2-2
CDR3: CAWRFSGRSSYEQYF; DNA: TGTGCCTGGAGATTTAGCGGGAGGAGCTCCTACGAGCAGTACTTC; length: 15; D: TRBD2; V: TRBV30; size: -; J: TRBJ2-7
CDR3: CASSRRRTGGNEQFF; DNA: TGTGCCAGCAGCCGACGTCGGACAGGGGGGAATGAGCAGTTCTTC; length: 15; D: TRBD1; V: TRBV6-5; size: -; J: TRBJ2-1
CDR3: CASSLEARTSYFSYNEQFF; DNA: TGTGCCAGCAGCTTAGAAGCGCGGACTTCTTACTTCTCCTACAATGAGCAGTTCTTC; length: 19; D: -; V: TRBV7-9; size: -; J: TRBJ2-1
CDR3: CASSLTSGTVAFF; DNA: TGTGCCAGCAGTTTGACTAGCGGGACAGTAGCGTTCTTC; length: 13; D: TRBD2; V: TRBV28; size: -; J: TRBJ2-1